The clone carrying this T cell receptor beta chain was recorded many times. TCRdb independently ran MiXCR on the RACE reads; one entry per CDR3 protein. The sample carries under 65,000 distinct CDR3 sequences, roughly 9.9% recorded once. Time point of the sample: pre-sensitization, week 0. Documented treatment: therapeutic diphenylcyclopropenone sensitization with weekly scalp DPC. The record originates from a study of human T cells and chemical hapten exposure. On the study more broadly: The scalp of each patient received a weekly diphenylcyclopropenone dose for the full approximately 24-week study.

Sequences were derived from whole blood, sampled in connection with sensitization to the hapten diphenylcyclopropenone (DPC). The TCR sequence derives from a woman between 40 and 50 years old with alopecia areata. Some clones in this sample may be carry-over from other donors' samples.

The CDR3 sequence is CSARDPGGVETQYF. CDR3 sequence (DNA): TGCAGTGCTAGAGATCCAGGGGGCGTAGAGACCCAGTACTTC. The chain recombines TRBV20-1 with TRBJ2-5; 8 bases match TRBD1. The germline V gene encodes CDR1 DFQATT and CDR2 SNEGSKA (reference sequence). V dropped 0 bases and J dropped 4; count of bases not matched to a gene: 4. The CDR3 is 14 amino acids.